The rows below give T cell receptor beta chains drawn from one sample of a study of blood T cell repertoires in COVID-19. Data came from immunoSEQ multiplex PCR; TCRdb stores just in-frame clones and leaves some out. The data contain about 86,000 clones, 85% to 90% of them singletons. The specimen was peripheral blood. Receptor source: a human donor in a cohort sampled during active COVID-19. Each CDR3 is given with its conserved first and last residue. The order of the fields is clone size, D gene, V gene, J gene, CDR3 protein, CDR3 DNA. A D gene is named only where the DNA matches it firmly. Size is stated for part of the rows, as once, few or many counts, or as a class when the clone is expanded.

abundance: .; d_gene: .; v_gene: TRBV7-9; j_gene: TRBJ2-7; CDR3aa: CASSSDTAGGYEQYF; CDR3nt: TGTGCCAGCAGCTCCGACACTGCCGGGGGATACGAGCAGTACTTC
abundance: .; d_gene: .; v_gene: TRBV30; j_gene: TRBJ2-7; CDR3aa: CAWSESMSPGFYEQYF; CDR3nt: TGTGCCTGGAGTGAATCTATGTCCCCGGGGTTCTACGAGCAGTACTTC
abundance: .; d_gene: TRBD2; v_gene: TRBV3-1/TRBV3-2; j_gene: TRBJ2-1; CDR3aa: CASSQLAVSYNEQFF; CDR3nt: TGTGCCAGCAGCCAGCTAGCGGTCTCCTACAATGAGCAGTTCTTC
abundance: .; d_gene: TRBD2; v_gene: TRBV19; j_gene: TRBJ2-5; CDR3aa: CASSINGGRETQYF; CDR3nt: TGTGCCAGTAGTATAAATGGCGGGAGAGAGACCCAGTACTTC
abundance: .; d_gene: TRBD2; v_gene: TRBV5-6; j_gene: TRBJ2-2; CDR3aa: CASSYYGLAAGELFF; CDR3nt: TGTGCCAGCAGCTATTATGGGCTAGCGGCCGGGGAGCTGTTTTTT
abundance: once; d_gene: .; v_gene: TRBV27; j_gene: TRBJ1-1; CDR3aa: CASSPRDATEAFF; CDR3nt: TGTGCCAGCAGTCCCAGGGATGCCACTGAAGCTTTCTTT
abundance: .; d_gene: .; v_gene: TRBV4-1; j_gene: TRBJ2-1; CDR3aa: CASSQTGQIPGVLFF; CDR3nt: TGCGCCAGCAGCCAAACCGGACAGATCCCAGGGGTGTTGTTCTTC
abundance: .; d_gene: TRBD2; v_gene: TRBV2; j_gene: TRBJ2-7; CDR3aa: CASSGGTSRLLEQYF; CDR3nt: TGTGCCAGCAGCGGGGGGACTAGCCGCTTACTCGAGCAGTACTTC
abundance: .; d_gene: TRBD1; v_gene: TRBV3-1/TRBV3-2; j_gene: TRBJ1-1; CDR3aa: CASSYSTGAAAFF; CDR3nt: TGTGCCAGCAGCTACTCGACAGGGGCAGCCGCTTTCTTT
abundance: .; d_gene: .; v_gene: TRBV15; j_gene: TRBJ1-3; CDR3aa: CATSRASFSGNTIYF; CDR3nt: TGTGCCACCAGCAGAGCCTCCTTTTCTGGAAACACCATATATTTT
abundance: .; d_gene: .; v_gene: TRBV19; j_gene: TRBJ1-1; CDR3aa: CASSQQVGTEAFF; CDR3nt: TGTGCCAGTAGTCAACAGGTAGGGACTGAAGCTTTCTTT
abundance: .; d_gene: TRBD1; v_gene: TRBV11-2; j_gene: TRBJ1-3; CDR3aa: CASSPQGAPGNTIYF; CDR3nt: TGTGCCAGCAGCCCCCAGGGGGCTCCTGGAAACACCATATATTTT
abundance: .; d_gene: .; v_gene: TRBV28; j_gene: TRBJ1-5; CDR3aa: CASSLRGGRNQPQHF; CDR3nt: TGTGCCAGCAGTCTACGCGGGGGGCGAAATCAGCCCCAGCATTTT
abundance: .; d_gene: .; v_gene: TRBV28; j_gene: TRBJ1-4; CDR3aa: CASSTSDNGEKLFF; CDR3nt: TGTGCCAGCAGCACCTCAGACAATGGGGAAAAACTGTTTTTT
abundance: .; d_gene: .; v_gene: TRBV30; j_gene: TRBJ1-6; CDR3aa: CAWSVGRPGDSPLHF; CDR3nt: TGTGCCTGGAGTGTGGGGAGGCCCGGGGATTCACCCCTCCACTTT
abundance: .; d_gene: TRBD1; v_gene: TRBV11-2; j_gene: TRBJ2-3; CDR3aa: CASRAWDRGTDTQYF; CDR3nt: TGTGCCAGCAGAGCGTGGGACAGGGGCACAGATACGCAGTATTTT
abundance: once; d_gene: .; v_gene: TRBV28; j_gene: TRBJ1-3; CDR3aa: CASTPLQAVEIGNTIYF; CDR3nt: TGTGCCAGCACCCCACTACAGGCGGTAGAAATTGGAAACACCATATATTTT
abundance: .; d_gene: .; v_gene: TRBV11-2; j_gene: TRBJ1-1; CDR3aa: CASSFLQGNTEAFF; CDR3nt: TGTGCCAGCAGCTTCTTACAGGGGAACACTGAAGCTTTCTTT
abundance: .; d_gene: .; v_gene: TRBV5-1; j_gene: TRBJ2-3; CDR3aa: CASSLEGKSADTQYF; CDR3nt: TGCGCCAGCAGCTTAGAGGGCAAGAGCGCAGATACGCAGTATTTT
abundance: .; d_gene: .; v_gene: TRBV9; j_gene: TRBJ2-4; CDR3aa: CASSVGGQNIQYF; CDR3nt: TGTGCCAGCAGCGTAGGAGGCCAAAACATTCAGTACTTC
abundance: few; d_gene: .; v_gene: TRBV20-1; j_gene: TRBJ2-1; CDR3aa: CSATPAAEQFF; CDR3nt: TGCAGTGCCACACCGGCGGCCGAGCAGTTCTTC
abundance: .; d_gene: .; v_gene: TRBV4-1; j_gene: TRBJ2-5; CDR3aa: CASSQGAGLGLETQYF; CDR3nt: TGCGCCAGCAGCCAAGGGGCAGGGCTGGGTTTGGAGACCCAGTACTTC
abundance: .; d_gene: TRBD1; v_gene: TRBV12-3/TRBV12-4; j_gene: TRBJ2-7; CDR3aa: CASNLQGAREQYF; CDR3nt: TGTGCCAGCAATCTACAGGGGGCGAGGGAGCAGTACTTC
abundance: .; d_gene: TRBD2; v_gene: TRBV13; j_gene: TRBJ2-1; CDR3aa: CASSYRFTSAWDEQFF; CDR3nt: TGTGCCAGCAGCTACCGTTTCACTAGCGCCTGGGATGAGCAGTTCTTC
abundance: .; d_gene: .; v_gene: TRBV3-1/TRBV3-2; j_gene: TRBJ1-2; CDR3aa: CASSPLGASYGYTF; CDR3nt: TGTGCCAGCAGCCCCTTGGGGGCGTCCTATGGCTACACCTTC
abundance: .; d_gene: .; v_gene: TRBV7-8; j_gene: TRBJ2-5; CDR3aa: CASSSGTSQETQYF; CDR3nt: TGTGCCAGCAGCTCCGGGACTTCTCAAGAGACCCAGTACTTC
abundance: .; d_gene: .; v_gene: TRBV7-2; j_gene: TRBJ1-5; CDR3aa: CASSSFRGSLSNQPQHF; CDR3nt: TGTGCCAGCAGCTCGTTTCGGGGGTCCCTTAGCAATCAGCCCCAGCATTTT
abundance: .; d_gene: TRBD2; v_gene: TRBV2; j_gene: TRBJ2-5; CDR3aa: CASPDAEREGLETQYF; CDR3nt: TGTGCCAGCCCCGATGCCGAGCGGGAGGGCCTAGAGACCCAGTACTTC
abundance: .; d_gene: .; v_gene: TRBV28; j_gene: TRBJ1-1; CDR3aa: CASRTGLDTEAFF; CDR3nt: TGTGCCAGCAGGACAGGTTTGGACACTGAAGCTTTCTTT
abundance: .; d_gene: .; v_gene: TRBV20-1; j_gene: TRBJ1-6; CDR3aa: CSASPTGVGSPLHF; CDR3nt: TGCAGTGCTAGTCCCACGGGGGTAGGTTCACCCCTCCACTTT
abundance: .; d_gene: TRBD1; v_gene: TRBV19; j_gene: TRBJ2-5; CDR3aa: CASSIELGTDQETQYF; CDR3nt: TGTGCCAGTAGTATAGAATTAGGGACAGATCAAGAGACCCAGTACTTC
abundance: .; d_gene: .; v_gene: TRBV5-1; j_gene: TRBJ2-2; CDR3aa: CASSFVFTGELFF; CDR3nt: TGCGCCAGCAGCTTTGTATTTACCGGGGAGCTGTTTTTT
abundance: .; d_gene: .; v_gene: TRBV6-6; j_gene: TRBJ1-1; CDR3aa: CASSYPEGAGTEAFF; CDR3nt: TGTGCCAGCAGTTACCCGGAGGGAGCTGGCACTGAAGCTTTCTTT
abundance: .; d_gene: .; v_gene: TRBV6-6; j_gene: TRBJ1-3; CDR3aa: CASSYSQGNTIYF; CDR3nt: TGTGCCAGCAGTTACTCTCAGGGAAACACCATATATTTT